This T cell receptor beta chain was identified during a study of T-cell memory formation after mild COVID-19. Study-wide context: TCR clusters mostly belonged to single donors.

Study outcomes and limitations: Clones shrinking between day 15 and 85 showed a balanced CD4/CD8 split, and those that grew later tilted toward CD4+. CD4+ clones that contracted lay mainly in CM and EM; CD8+ ones lay in EMRA.

The CDR3 is 12 amino acids. Per germline, CDR1 SQVTM and CDR2 ANQGSEA. The V end was cut by 7 bases, the J end by 1 base, with 10 bases between. Using its own MiXCR run on the 5' RACE reads, TCRdb lists one record per CDR3 protein. The sample shows around 250,000 distinct CDR3 sequences, approximately 10% of them seen only once. This clonotype was counted a few times. Its antigen is not known. The V call is TRBV29-1, the J call TRBJ1-1; D not certain. This sequence originates from a young man who had mild COVID-19 (a few samples of this study predate the infection). Cell type and time point are not known. The source material was PBMCs or a T cell subset sorted from them (not recorded which). The CDR3 DNA follows: TGCAGCGCCATTAGGGAGAACACTGAAGCTTTCTTT. Protein sequence: CSAIRENTEAFF.